Reported below is one TCR beta chain. Its antigen remains unidentified. No clone much larger than this one lies a single base away; base qualities are absent. Receptors were amplified or captured by the immunoSEQ multiplex PCR assay. For the multiplex PCR, a mixture combining 60 forward primers for TCR Vbeta segments and 13 reverse primers for TCR Jbeta segments was used. Amplification of the CDR3 region of rearranged TCR beta genes was performed with a multiplex PCR assay on genomic DNA. The amplified TCR beta libraries were sequenced on the Illumina HiSeq System as 87-base-pair reads. In the source study's methods: Across the roughly 640 repertoires, a later analysis counted some 80 million unique TCR beta chains, 8.5 million to 12 million of which were shared by at least two donors. A nearest-neighbor algorithm error-corrected the raw reads and collapsed the reads into unique sequences, merging closely related sequences to remove PCR and sequencing errors. V, D and J gene segments were assigned by aligning CDR3 sequences to IMGT reference sequences. Each retained sequence needed at least a six-nucleotide match to both a V gene segment and a J gene segment. Rearrangements were classified as productive when the CDR3 lacked stop codons and remained in frame with V and J, and all other rearrangements were classified as non-productive. CDR3 was defined by IMGT convention, running from the second conserved V-encoded cysteine to the conserved J-encoded phenylalanine. The earlier analysis of more than 450 of the donors excluded sequences that lacked an unambiguous match to a single V gene segment. In an earlier analysis of around 590 of the donors, a V segment was called functional when productive rearrangements were above 56.7%, and segregating when the standard deviation between donors exceeded 5%. A statistical classification framework was developed to diagnose cytomegalovirus status using the catalog of TCR beta chain sequences. In a later analysis, V and J genes were assigned by comparing TCR nucleotide sequences against IMGT/GENE-DB human TR gene sequences. A later analysis assigned CDR3 sequences and most-parsimonious VDJ recombination scenarios with the TCRdist pipeline. A later analysis defined each TCR beta chain by its CDR3 amino acid sequence plus V-gene family, and excluded reads lacking a unique V-gene family. In a later analysis, fewer than 600 highly shared, low-generation-probability nucleotide sequences were removed to address suspected cross-contamination and a sequencing artifact. For each public chain, a later analysis derived a clonal expansion index from normalized ranks of inferred template counts within each repertoire. Generation probabilities in a later analysis came from a VDJ recombination model fitted to out-of-frame rearrangements, and those results were checked against IGoR. A later analysis scored TCR-TCR, TCR-HLA and TCR-CMV co-occurrence with hypergeometric tests, applying a repertoire-size bias correction to TCR pairs. A later analysis estimated false discovery rates by permuting HLA or CMV assignments 20 times. A later analysis grouped co-occurring TCRs with DBSCAN, adding TCRdist sequence similarity when clustering within HLA-allele-positive subsets. Repertoires with fewer than 30,000 or more than 120,000 public chains were left out of co-occurrence clustering, as were about 5 repertoires with anomalous nucleotide sharing. The immuneACCESS repertoire file appears here via TCRdb, limited to in-frame rearrangements. These files lack a portion of the clones; in checked studies, under half of the deficit traces to unresolved V genes, and the cause of the others is not known. That table gives V, J and clone size, and the DNA gave D and trimming. The sample yields about 140,000 clones; 79% were counted once. Around 1% of the sample comes from the top ten.

The sample originates from a study of cytomegalovirus exposure and HLA in healthy donors (dated by TCRdb to about 2017). At the level of the whole study: In an earlier analysis of 587 of the donors, roughly 300 Gb of sequence data and some 120 million unique TCR beta sequences from 150 million to 200 million T cells were reported. Every repertoire in the discovery cohort had been generated on one and the same sequencing platform. The study used immunosequencing to profile the T cell repertoires of about 670 subjects and linked those repertoires to cytomegalovirus serostatus. On average, 235,054 unique TCR beta nucleotide sequences were sequenced per donor among fewer than 500 genotyped donors of the cohort, with roughly 18% of those sequences being non-productive. Alongside the repertoire data, information on donor age, sex, ethnicity and CMV serostatus was compiled. High-throughput TCR immunosequencing, statistical association of individual TCRs with disease status, and machine learning were combined to predict cytomegalovirus infection status. Both class I and class II loci were covered by HLA typing, at four-digit resolution. Genome-wide SNP genotypes for about three fifths of the roughly 670 donors were used in a later genetic analysis, which treated that subset as a discovery cohort. Rather than using new phenotypic data, the later analysis identified candidate immune exposures from TCR beta sequences and from how often those sequences occurred across donors. The genetic ancestry cluster associated with self-reported Caucasian donors included about 84% of the roughly 410 genotyped donors. An early release covering 550 to 650 HLA-typed donors comprised approximately 290 gigabases of sequencing data and 85 million or so unique TCR sequences. Typing coverage differed by locus: A, B, C, DRB1 and DQB1 were typed in roughly 620-640 donors, DQA1 in roughly 500, DPA1 in some 610, and DPB1 in 400 to 490. The study aimed to test whether cataloging public T cell receptors could reveal signatures of past pathogen exposure. Roughly five DR-DQ haplotypes were handled as single units for association and clustering because linkage in the cohort was strong. An earlier analysis of more than 450 of the donors used high-throughput TCR beta sequencing to judge whether each TCR beta V gene segment behaved as functional or pseudogenic. In addition to the first cohort of around 670 subjects, a separate validation cohort of 130 or so different subjects was used. A later analysis re-analyzed previously published TCR beta repertoires from about 600 donors and added high-resolution HLA genotyping to study TCR occurrence patterns.

In total, roughly 710 healthy bone marrow donors made up the cohort. All cohort members were sampled while nominally healthy, although unrecorded immune exposures were likely present. The donor was CMV seronegative and was included in the group of around 320 seronegative cohort members. Every donor gave a peripheral blood sample, and the peripheral blood mononuclear cells from that sample were used for TCR beta sequencing. The Qiagen DNeasy Blood Extraction Kit was used to extract genomic DNA from the blood cell samples. After removal of 7 bases from V and 6 bases from J, the junction retains 7 bases not matched to a gene. The CDR3, cysteine through phenylalanine, is 14 amino acids long. Left in the record is the CDR3 DNA by itself, 42 bases read in frame from the first base. According to the germline V gene (reference sequence), CDR1 reads MNHNY and CDR2 reads SVGAGI. Overall study outcomes, separate from this receptor: A later genetic analysis associated a missense DCLRE1C variant with V-gene and J-gene trimming of TCR beta chains, and an independent cohort replicated the association. According to a later genetic analysis, donors in an Asian-associated ancestry cluster had fewer N-insertions in productive TCRs than the approximately 670-donor mean. In a later analysis, some 17,000 TCR beta sequences were associated with specific HLA alleles at a false discovery rate of 0.05. When HLA alleles, especially DR and DQ, strongly co-occurred, TCR associations were difficult to assign to individual alleles. The earlier analysis of nearly 600 of the donors excluded fewer than 20 rarely observed V segments, including chromosome 9 orphons, because counts were too low. The authors suggested that the approach could potentially be generalized to other disease states and immunological phenotypes. Correlated functional status among segregating V segments might be attributable to linkage disequilibrium, but an unknown experimental factor could not be ruled out. Most TCR sequences were seen in very few donors, while some public TCRs were found in many individuals. In both the original and validation cohorts, the classifier was reported to diagnose cytomegalovirus status with high specificity and sensitivity. A total of roughly 160 TCR beta chains were listed by the study as associated with cytomegalovirus. This cohort had only TCR beta chains sequenced, and the lack of alpha or paired-chain data limited which features could be detected. CMV serostatus was the only immune exposure information available for the cohort. According to a later analysis, parvovirus B19, influenza, CMV and Epstein-Barr virus appeared linked to several top co-occurrence clusters. HLA typing was unavailable for some donors at each locus, so association tests used only the typed subset. An earlier analysis of around 600 of the donors showed that most TCR beta V segments appeared in productive rearrangements either about 90% or about 30% of the time, which broadly matched IMGT annotations. A cluster of highly shared sequence variants was judged likely to be a technical artifact of the sequencing pipeline. A later analysis found that most CMV-associated TCR beta chains appeared HLA-restricted, with HLA associations seemingly driven largely by CMV exposure. Because the 87-base-pair reads could not distinguish some IMGT-functional V segments, including TRBV6-2 and TRBV6-3, those segments were excluded. In vitro tests confirmed that a few of the cytomegalovirus-associated TCR beta chains recognize cytomegalovirus antigens. A later analysis found that HLA-associated TCR beta chains were more clonally expanded and had lower generation probabilities than equally common non-associated chains. A further reported finding was that TCR beta sequences accurately predicted the HLA-A and HLA-B alleles for most subjects in the first cohort. Presence/absence analyses assumed roughly uniform sequencing depth across donors, an assumption that may not hold. According to a later analysis, TCR association rates differed among HLA loci, with DRB1 alleles showing the most associated TCRs and HLA-C alleles showing the fewest.

The chain is made from TRBV6-6 and TRBJ2-7; TRBD1 agrees with 12 junctional bases. Sequencing used PBMCs. This clonotype was obtained from a man between 18 and 29 years old in good health and CMV-seronegative. At the DNA level, the sequence is TGTGCCAGCAACCGGGACAGGGGGCAGGGCGAGCAGTACTTC. Its amino acids are CASNRDRGQGEQYF.